The clone carrying this T cell receptor beta chain was counted a few times. Its antigen is undetermined. The source of the sample is a study of blood T cells in healthy people across ages. Primed by a sample-barcoded 5' primer and a J-beta primer mix, a second PCR proceeded for 7 to 11 cycles. TCRdb itself ran the 5' RACE reads through MiXCR, one entry per CDR3 protein. The data contain 750,000 or so distinct CDR3 sequences, around 25% of them singletons. General study findings and limits: Roughly linear declines in TCR beta diversity per million T cells occurred with age. Naive CD4+ cell counts and diversity both ran higher in long-lived than in aged donors.

The CDR3 has 13 amino acids. Germline CDR1 reads DFQATT; CDR2 reads SNEGSKA (reference sequence). In addition, the sample was reused for a study of T cells of mothers and their children. That report adds: Sequencing got over 8 million TCR beta CDR3 reads from each mother and several million from each child. No persistent microchimeric T cell clones were detected at approximately 91 clones per million clonotypes sensitivity.

V usage is TRBV20-1 and J usage is TRBJ1-5; a possible D gene is TRBD1 (5 bases). This clonotype was obtained from a boy younger than 18 in good health. The sample consisted of blood. The CDR3 is CRATSGNYQPQHF. The CDR3 DNA reads as TGCAGAGCCACTTCAGGGAATTATCAGCCCCAGCATTTT.